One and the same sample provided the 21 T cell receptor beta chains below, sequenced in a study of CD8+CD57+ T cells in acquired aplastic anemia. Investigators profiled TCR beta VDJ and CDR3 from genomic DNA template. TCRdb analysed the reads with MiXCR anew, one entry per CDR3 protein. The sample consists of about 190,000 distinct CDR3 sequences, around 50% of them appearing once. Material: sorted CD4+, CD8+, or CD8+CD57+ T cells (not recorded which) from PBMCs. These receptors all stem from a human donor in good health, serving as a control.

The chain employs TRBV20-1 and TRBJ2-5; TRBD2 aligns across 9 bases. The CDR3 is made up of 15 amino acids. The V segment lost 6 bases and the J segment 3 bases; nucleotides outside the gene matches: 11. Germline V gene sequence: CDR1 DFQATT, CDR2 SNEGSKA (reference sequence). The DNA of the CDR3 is TGCAGTGCCAGCAGCTTACCTAGCGGGGAAGAGACCCAGTACTTC. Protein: CSASSLPSGEETQYF.

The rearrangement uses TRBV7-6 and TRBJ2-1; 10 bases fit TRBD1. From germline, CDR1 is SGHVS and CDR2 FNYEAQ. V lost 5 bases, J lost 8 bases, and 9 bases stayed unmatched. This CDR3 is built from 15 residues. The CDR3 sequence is CASSQDGTGVDEQFF. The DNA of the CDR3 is TGTGCCAGCAGCCAAGATGGGACAGGGGTTGATGAGCAGTTCTTC.

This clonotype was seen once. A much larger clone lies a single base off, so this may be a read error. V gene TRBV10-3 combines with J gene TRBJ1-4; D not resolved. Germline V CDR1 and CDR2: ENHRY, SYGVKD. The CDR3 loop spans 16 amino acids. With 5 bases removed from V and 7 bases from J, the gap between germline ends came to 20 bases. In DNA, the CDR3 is TGTGCCATCAGTTACTCAGTCGCCTTCGTGAGTGAAAAACTGTTTTTT. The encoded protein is CAISYSVAFVSEKLFF.

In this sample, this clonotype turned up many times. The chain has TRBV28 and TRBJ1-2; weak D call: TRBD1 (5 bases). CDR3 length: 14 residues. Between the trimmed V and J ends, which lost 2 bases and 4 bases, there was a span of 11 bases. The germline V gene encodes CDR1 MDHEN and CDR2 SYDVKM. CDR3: CASSLPVGGYGYTF. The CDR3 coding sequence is TGTGCCAGCAGTTTACCCGTTGGGGGCTATGGCTACACCTTC.

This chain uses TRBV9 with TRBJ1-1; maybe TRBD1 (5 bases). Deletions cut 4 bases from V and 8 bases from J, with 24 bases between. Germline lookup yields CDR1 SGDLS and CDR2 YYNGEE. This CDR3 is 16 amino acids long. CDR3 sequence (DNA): TGTGCCAGCAGCCCCCGAGGGGTAAAGGGGCGGGGGGAAGCTTTCTTT. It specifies CASSPRGVKGRGEAFF.

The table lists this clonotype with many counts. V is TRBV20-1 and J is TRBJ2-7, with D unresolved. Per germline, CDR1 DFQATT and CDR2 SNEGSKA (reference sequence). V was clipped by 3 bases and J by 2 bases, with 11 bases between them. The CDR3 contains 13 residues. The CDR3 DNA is TGCAGTGCTAGTAGGTATGGAGCCTACGAGCAGTACTTC. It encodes CSASRYGAYEQYF.

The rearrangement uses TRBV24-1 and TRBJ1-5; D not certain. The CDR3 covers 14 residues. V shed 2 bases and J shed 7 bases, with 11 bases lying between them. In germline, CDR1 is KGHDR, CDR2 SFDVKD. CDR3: CATSDSARAQPQHF. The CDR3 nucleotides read TGTGCCACCAGTGATTCCGCCCGGGCGCAGCCCCAGCATTTT.

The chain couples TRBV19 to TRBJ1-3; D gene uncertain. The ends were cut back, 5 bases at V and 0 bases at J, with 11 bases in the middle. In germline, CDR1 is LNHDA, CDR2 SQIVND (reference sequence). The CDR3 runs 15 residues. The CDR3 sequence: CASSSGRDSGNTIYF. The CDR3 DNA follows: TGTGCCAGTAGTTCCGGACGTGACTCTGGAAACACCATATATTTT.

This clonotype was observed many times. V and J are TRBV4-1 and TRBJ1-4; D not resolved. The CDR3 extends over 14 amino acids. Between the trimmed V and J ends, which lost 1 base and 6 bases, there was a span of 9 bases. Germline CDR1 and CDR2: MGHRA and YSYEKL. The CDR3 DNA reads TGCGCCAGCAGCCAAGGGGAGGGTCATGAAAAACTGTTTTTT. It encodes CASSQGEGHEKLFF.

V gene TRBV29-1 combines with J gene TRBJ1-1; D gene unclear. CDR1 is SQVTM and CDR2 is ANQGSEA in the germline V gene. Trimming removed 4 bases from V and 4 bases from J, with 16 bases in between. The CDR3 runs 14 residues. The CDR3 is CSVGPKMGITEAFF. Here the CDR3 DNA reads TGCAGCGTTGGCCCTAAGATGGGGATCACTGAAGCTTTCTTT.

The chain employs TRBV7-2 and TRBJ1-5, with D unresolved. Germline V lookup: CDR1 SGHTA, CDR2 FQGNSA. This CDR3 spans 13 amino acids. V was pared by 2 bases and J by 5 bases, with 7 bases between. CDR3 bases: TGTGCCAGCAGCTTATGGGAAGATCAGCCCCAGCATTTT. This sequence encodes CASSLWEDQPQHF. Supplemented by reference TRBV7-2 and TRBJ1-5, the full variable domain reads GAGVSQSPSNKVTEKGKDVELRCDPISGHTALYWYRQSLGQGLEFLIYFQGNSAPDKSGLPSDRFSAERTGGSVSTLTIQRTQQEDSAVYLCASSLWEDQPQHFGDGTRLSIL.

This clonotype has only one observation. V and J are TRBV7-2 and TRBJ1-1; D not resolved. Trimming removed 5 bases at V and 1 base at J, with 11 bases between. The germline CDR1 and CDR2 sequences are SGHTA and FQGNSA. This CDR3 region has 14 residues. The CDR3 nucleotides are TGTGCCAGCAGCCTTAGTTTGGGGAACACTGAAGCTTTCTTT. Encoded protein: CASSLSLGNTEAFF.

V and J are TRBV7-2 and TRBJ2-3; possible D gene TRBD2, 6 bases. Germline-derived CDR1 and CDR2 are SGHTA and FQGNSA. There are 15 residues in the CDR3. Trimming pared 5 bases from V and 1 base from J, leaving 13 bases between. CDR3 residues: CASSPAGTGTDTQYF. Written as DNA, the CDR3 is TGTGCCAGCAGCCCGGCGGGGACGGGCACAGATACGCAGTATTTT.

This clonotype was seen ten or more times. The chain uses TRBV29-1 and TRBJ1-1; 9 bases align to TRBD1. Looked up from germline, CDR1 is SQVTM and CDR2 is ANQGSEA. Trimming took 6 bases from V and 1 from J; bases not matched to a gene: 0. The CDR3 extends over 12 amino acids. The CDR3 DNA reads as TGCAGCGTGGGACAGGGGAACACTGAAGCTTTCTTT. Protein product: CSVGQGNTEAFF.

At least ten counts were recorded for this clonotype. CDR3 nucleotide sequence: TGTGCCAGCAGTGAAGAGCGGAATGAGCAGTTCTTC. Encoded protein: CASSEERNEQFF. J is TRBJ2-1 and V is TRBV2, with D maybe TRBD2 (5 bases). The CDR3 has 12 residues. CDR1 SNHLY and CDR2 FYNNEI come from the germline V gene. V was cut by 1 base and J by 7 bases, with 5 bases left in between.

Here the CDR3 reads CASSGTAGDTDTQYF. The CDR3 DNA sequence: TGTGCCAGCAGCGGCACGGCGGGGGATACAGATACGCAGTATTTT. The chain is built from TRBV6-1 and TRBJ2-3, with 7 nucleotides matching TRBD2. In germline, CDR1 is MNHNS, CDR2 SASEGT. CDR3 size: 15 residues. J was trimmed by 3 bases and V by 6 bases; bases with no gene match: 9.

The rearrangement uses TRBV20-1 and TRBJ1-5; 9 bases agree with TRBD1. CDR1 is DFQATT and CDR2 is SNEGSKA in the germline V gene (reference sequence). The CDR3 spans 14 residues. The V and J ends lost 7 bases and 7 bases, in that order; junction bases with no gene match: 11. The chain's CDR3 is CSGSRDREGQPQHF. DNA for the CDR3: TGCAGTGGTAGCCGGGACAGGGAAGGCCAGCCCCAGCATTTT.

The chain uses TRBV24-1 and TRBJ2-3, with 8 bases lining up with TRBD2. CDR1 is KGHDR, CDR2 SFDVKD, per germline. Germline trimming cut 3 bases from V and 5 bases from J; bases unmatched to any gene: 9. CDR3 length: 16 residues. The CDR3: CATSDIAGGELDTQYF. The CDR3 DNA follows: TGTGCCACCAGTGATATCGCGGGGGGTGAATTAGATACGCAGTATTTT.

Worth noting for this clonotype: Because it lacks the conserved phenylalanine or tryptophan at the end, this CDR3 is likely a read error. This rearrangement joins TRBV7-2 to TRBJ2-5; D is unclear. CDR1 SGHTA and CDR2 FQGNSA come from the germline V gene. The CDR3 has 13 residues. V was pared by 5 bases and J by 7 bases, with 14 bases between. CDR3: CASSAEHDGTQYS. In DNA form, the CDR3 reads TGTGCCAGCAGCGCTGAGCATGATGGGACCCAGTACTCC.

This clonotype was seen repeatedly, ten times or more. DNA of the CDR3: TGTGCCAGCAGTTTTCCACAGAACACTGAAGCTTTCTTT. Its protein is CASSFPQNTEAFF. The chain joins TRBV28 to TRBJ1-1; D uncertain. This CDR3 is built from 13 residues. Per germline, CDR1 MDHEN and CDR2 SYDVKM. The V end was cut by 3 bases, the J end by 1 base, with 6 bases between.

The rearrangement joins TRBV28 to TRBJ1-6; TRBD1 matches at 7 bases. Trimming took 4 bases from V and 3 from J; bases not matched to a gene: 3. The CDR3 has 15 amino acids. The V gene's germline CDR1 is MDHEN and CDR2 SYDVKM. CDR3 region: CASSSGQIYNSPLHF. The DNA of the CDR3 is TGTGCCAGCAGTTCGGGACAGATCTATAATTCACCCCTCCACTTT.